This T cell receptor beta chain came from a study of T-cell memory formation after mild COVID-19. The V and J ends lost 7 bases and 4 bases, in that order; junction bases with no gene match: 10. The CDR3 extends over 15 amino acids. CDR1 and CDR2 from the germline V gene are MNHNS and SASEGT. This clonotype was seen more than once but under ten times. TCRdb used MiXCR to reprocess the 5' RACE reads, holding one entry per CDR3 protein. The sample consists of more than 400,000 distinct CDR3 sequences, 15% to 20% of them appearing once. The source of this sequence is an adult woman who had mild COVID-19 (a few samples of this study predate the infection). Cell type and time point are not known. The V gene is TRBV6-1, the J gene TRBJ2-3, with 8 positions matching TRBD2. Sequencing input: PBMCs or a T cell subset sorted from them (not recorded which). The CDR3 loop is CASNGRRGGADTQYF. In DNA, the CDR3 is TGTGCCAGCAATGGCCGTCGGGGGGGCGCAGATACGCAGTATTTT.